A single sample gave rise to the 14 T cell receptor beta chains below, sequenced in a study of cytomegalovirus exposure and HLA in healthy donors. Primers for the PCR totalled 60 Vbeta and 13 Jbeta. Repertoires were generated with immunoSEQ multiplex PCR, while TCRdb's copy carries only in-frame clones and drops some. There are 150,000 to 200,000 clones in the sample; roughly 80% occur only once, and 1.6% lies in the top ten. Input material: PBMCs. Source of these receptors: a woman aged 50 to 65 in good health and CMV-seronegative.

This clone has a count of ten or more. This rearrangement joins TRBV19 to TRBJ2-7; D may be TRBD2 (6 bases). Looked up from germline, CDR1 is LNHDA and CDR2 is SQIVND (reference sequence). The CDR3 is 13 residues long. Trimming stripped 1 base from V and 3 bases from J, with 7 bases between. The CDR3 spells CASSIARDYEQYF. The CDR3 DNA is TGTGCCAGTAGTATAGCGCGGGACTACGAGCAGTACTTC.

Comment on this clone: Sequence at one end of the junction differs from germline and may be a read error. The CDR3 spells CSSSYTLQGGGNEKLFF. In nucleotides, the CDR3 is TGTTCCAGCAGCTACACACTCCAGGGGGGTGGTAATGAAAAACTGTTTTTT. The V call is TRBV7-9, the J call TRBJ1-4, with 7 bases lining up with TRBD1. The CDR3 runs to 17 residues. Germline V gene sequence: CDR1 SEHNR, CDR2 FQNEAQ (reference sequence).

The chain employs TRBV19 and TRBJ1-5, with D hard to call. Germline V CDR1 and CDR2: LNHDA, SQIVND (reference sequence). CDR3 length: 13 amino acids. Trimming took 6 bases from V and 2 from J, leaving 8 bases between them. In DNA form, the CDR3 reads TGTGCCAGTAGGAGCCAGGGCAATCAGCCCCAGCATTTT. Translated: CASRSQGNQPQHF.

V and J are TRBV5-6 and TRBJ1-3; maybe TRBD1 (6 bases). CDR3 length equals 18 residues. The germline V gene has CDR1 SGHDT and CDR2 YYEEEE. V dropped 4 bases and J dropped 0 bases, with 20 bases sitting between them. The CDR3 DNA reads as TGTGCCAGCAGCCGTCCCCAGGGGACGCGACCCTCTGGAAACACCATATATTTT. Encoded protein: CASSRPQGTRPSGNTIYF.

This chain connects TRBV12-5 to TRBJ2-7; 9 bases are shared with TRBD1. This CDR3 is 13 amino acids long. V gave up 6 bases and J gave up 6 bases; unmatched junction bases: 6. Germline V gene sequence: CDR1 LGHNT, CDR2 FRNRAP. The CDR3, as DNA: TGTGCTAGTGGAAGGGACAGGGAAGCCGAGCAGTACTTC. The encoded protein is CASGRDREAEQYF.

The chain recombines TRBV5-1 with TRBJ1-6; 8 bases are shared with TRBD1. Germline V gene lookup returns CDR1 SGHRS and CDR2 YFSETQ. After removal of 5 bases from V and 8 bases from J, the junction contained 0 bases not matched to a gene. This CDR3 spans 12 amino acids. CDR3 sequence: CASRDRDSPLHF. The CDR3, as DNA: TGCGCCAGCAGGGACAGGGATTCACCCCTCCACTTT.

The chain employs TRBV15 and TRBJ1-4; the D is unclear. CDR1 is LNHNV, CDR2 YYDKDF, per germline (reference sequence). The CDR3 length is 14 residues. Trimming removed 0 bases at V and 4 bases at J, with 6 bases between. Written as DNA, the CDR3 is TGTGCCACCAGCAGAGACAGGATTAATGAAAAACTGTTTTTT. Translated, it gives CATSRDRINEKLFF.

The genes are TRBV4-3 and TRBJ2-1; D is possibly TRBD1 (5 bases). CDR3 length equals 16 residues. V was shortened by 3 bases and J by 0 bases, with 12 bases between the two germline ends. CDR1 and CDR2 from the germline V gene are LGHNA and YSLEER. Here the CDR3 reads CASSQGLSSSYNEQFF. The CDR3 bases are TGCGCCAGCAGCCAGGGGCTGTCGAGCTCCTACAATGAGCAGTTCTTC.

This chain's CDR3 is CASSLATLDSGNTIYF. CDR3 coding DNA: TGTGCCAGCAGCCTCGCGACACTGGACTCTGGAAACACCATATATTTT. The chain carries TRBV9 and TRBJ1-3; D is ambiguous. CDR3 length: 16 residues. CDR1 and CDR2 from the germline V gene are SGDLS and YYNGEE. V gave up 4 bases and J gave up 0 bases, with 14 bases separating them.

CDR3 region: CASSVGTEETQYF. The CDR3, as DNA: TGTGCCAGCAGCGTAGGAACTGAAGAGACCCAGTACTTC. The chain carries TRBV9 and TRBJ2-5, with D hard to call. This CDR3 has 13 residues. Germline values: CDR1 SGDLS, CDR2 YYNGEE. V lost 0 bases and J 3 bases, leaving 6 bases between the germline ends.

This clone was counted once. The V gene is TRBV7-6, the J gene TRBJ2-5; perhaps TRBD1 as D (5 bases). Germline V gene sequence: CDR1 SGHVS, CDR2 FNYEAQ. Trimming stripped 5 bases from V and 0 bases from J, with 10 bases between. The CDR3 spans 14 residues. The CDR3 here is CASSIQGNQETQYF. Written as DNA, the CDR3 is TGTGCCAGCAGCATTCAGGGAAACCAAGAGACCCAGTACTTC.

The chain has TRBV5-1 and TRBJ1-2, with a tentative D call TRBD1 (6 bases). V was clipped by 3 bases and J by 3 bases, with 12 bases between them. Germline CDR1 reads SGHRS; CDR2 reads YFSETQ. The length of the CDR3 is 14 residues. The CDR3 here is CASSSRQADYGYTF. The CDR3 nucleotides read TGCGCCAGCAGCTCCCGACAGGCTGACTATGGCTACACCTTC.

The chain combines TRBV10-3 with TRBJ1-2; D unclear. The germline gives CDR1 ENHRY, CDR2 SYGVKD. The V end lost 0 bases, the J end lost 10 bases, and 18 bases lay between the germline ends. CDR3 size: 15 residues. CDR3 sequence: CAISESGGNAWDYTF. CDR3 nucleotide sequence: TGTGCCATCAGTGAGTCGGGAGGAAACGCATGGGACTACACCTTC.

The chain employs TRBV12-5 and TRBJ1-2; 7 nucleotides match TRBD1. The CDR3 covers 14 residues. The J segment lost 8 bases and the V segment lost 6 bases, leaving 12 bases of the junction unmatched. Germline V CDR1 and CDR2: LGHNT, FRNRAP. The CDR3 coding sequence is TGTGCTAGTGGGCCTTCCACAGGGGAATTCGGCTACACCTTC. It yields the protein CASGPSTGEFGYTF. Using reference TRBV12-5 and TRBJ1-2 for the parts outside the CDR3, the full variable domain is DARVTQTPRHKVTEMGQEVTMRCQPILGHNTVFWYRQTMMQGLELLAYFRNRAPLDDSGMPKDRFSAEMPDATLATLKIQPSEPRDSAVYFCASGPSTGEFGYTFGSGTRLTVV.